Here is one T cell receptor (beta chain) with its context. The CDR3 is 16 amino acids. CDR1 MNHNS and CDR2 SASEGT come from the germline V gene. V was pared by 2 bases and J by 3 bases, with 9 bases of the junction left unmatched. The record originates from a study of shared T cell receptors in the human thymus. The table came from immunoSEQ multiplex PCR; TCRdb's copy has only in-frame clones and leaves some out. The sample yields fewer than 700,000 clones, over 75% seen once. These same data were also listed under a study on human thymus T cells. That work adds: Those donating were healthy Finnish infants in corrective surgery for congenital heart defects. Resections removed during corrective heart surgery provided the thymus tissue used. Related work found strong thymic repertoire overlap between unrelated individuals.

Input material: thymocytes. The receptor was isolated from a boy in the first two years of life with a congenital heart defect. The chain has TRBV6-1 and TRBJ2-7; 8 bases match TRBD2. The CDR3: CASSEMWREESYEQYF. CDR3 DNA: TGTGCCAGCAGTGAAATGTGGCGGGAGGAGAGCTACGAGCAGTACTTC.